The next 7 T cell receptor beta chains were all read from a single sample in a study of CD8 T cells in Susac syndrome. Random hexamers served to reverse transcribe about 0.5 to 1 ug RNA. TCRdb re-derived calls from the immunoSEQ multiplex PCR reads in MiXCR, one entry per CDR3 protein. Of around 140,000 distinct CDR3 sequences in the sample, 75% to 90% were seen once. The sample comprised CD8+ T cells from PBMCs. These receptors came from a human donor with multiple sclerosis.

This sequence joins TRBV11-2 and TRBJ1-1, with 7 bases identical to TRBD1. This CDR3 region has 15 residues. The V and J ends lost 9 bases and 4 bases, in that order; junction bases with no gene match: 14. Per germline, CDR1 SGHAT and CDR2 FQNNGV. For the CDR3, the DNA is TGTGCCAGTGGGAGAACAGGGGCTCGCTTCACTGAAGCTTTCTTT. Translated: CASGRTGARFTEAFF. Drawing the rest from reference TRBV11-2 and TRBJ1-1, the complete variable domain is EAGVAQSPRYKIIEKRQSVAFWCNPISGHATLYWYQQILGQGPKLLIQFQNNGVVDDSQLPKDRFSAERLKGVDSTLKIQPAKLEDSAVYLCASGRTGARFTEAFFGQGTRLTVV.

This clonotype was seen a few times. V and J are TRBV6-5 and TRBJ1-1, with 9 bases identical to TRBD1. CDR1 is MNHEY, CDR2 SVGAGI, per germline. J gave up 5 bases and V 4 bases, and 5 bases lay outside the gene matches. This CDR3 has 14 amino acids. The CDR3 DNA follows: TGTGCCAGCAGTTCGGGACAGGGAATAACTGAAGCTTTCTTT. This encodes CASSSGQGITEAFF.

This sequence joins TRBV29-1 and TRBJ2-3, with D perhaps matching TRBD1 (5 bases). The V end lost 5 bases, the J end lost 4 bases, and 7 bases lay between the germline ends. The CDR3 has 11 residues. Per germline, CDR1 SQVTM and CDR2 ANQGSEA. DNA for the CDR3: TGCAGCGTTAAAGGGGCAGATACGCAGTATTTT. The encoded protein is CSVKGADTQYF.

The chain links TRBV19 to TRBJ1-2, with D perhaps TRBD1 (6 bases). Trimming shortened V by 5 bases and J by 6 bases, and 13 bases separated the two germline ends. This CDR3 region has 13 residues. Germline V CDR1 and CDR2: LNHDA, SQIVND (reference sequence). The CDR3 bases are TGTGCCAGTAGTTGGGGGGCGGTCGATGGCTACACCTTC. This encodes CASSWGAVDGYTF.

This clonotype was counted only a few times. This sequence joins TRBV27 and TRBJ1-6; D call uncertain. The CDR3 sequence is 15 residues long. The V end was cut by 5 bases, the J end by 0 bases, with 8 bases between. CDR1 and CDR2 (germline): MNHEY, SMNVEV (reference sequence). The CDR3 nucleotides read TGTGCCAGCAGTGTCGGGAGCTCCTATAATTCACCCCTCCACTTT. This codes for CASSVGSSYNSPLHF.

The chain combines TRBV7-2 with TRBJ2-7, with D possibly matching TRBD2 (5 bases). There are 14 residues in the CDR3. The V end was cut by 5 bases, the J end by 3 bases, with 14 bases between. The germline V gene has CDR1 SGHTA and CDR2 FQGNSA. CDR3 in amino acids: CASSTPASFYEQYF. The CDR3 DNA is TGTGCCAGCAGCACACCGGCTAGCTTCTACGAGCAGTACTTC.

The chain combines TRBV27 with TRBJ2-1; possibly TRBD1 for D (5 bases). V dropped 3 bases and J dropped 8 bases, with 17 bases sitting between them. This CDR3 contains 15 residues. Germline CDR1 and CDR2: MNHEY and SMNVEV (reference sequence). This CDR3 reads CASSFSLAGLDEQFF. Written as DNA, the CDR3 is TGTGCCAGCAGTTTTTCACTGGCAGGGTTGGATGAGCAGTTCTTC.